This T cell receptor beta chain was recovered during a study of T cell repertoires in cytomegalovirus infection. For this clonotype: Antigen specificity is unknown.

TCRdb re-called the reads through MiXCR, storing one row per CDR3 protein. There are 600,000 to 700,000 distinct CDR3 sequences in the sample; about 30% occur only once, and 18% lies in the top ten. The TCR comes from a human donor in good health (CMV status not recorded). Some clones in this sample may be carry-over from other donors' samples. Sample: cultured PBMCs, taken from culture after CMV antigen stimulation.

CDR3: CASRQGASNQPQHF. The CDR3 DNA reads TGTGCCAGCAGGCAGGGGGCCAGCAATCAGCCCCAGCATTTT. The chain uses TRBV12-3 or TRBV12-4 and TRBJ1-5; 8 nucleotides line up with TRBD1. The CDR3 runs 14 residues. V shed 6 bases, J shed 1 base, and the junction held 2 bases outside the gene matches.